This T cell receptor beta chain came from a study of sequential checkpoint blockade in melanoma. Study details: Each arm's sequence ended with maintenance nivolumab.

Treatment indicated: randomized to nivolumab then ipilimumab (arm A) or the reverse (arm B). Patients had received no earlier DNA-damaging chemotherapy. Sorted cells were live CD3+CD8+, lacking CD19 and CD56, from PBMCs. Method: immunoSEQ multiplex PCR; TCRdb's copy keeps in-frame clones and lacks some. The sample records about 20,000 clones, around 83% being singletons. This CDR3 is built from 15 residues. Trimming cost V 3 bases and J 2 bases; bases outside gene matches: 1. In germline, CDR1 is LNHDA, CDR2 SQIVND (reference sequence). This specimen was CD8+ T cells sorted from blood (inferred from file names), taken from a patient given nivolumab and ipilimumab in sequence. This clonotype was obtained from a human donor with melanoma. V gene TRBV19 combines with J gene TRBJ2-5; TRBD2 matches 12 bases. CDR3: CASSMTSGGQETQYF. The DNA of the CDR3 is TGTGCCAGTAGTATGACTAGCGGGGGACAAGAGACCCAGTACTTC.